This T cell receptor (beta chain) was sequenced during a study of blood T cells in healthy people across ages. Regarding the study as a whole: With donor CMV status unknown, expanded clonotype changes were possibly confounded.

Germline-derived CDR1 and CDR2 are MGHRA and YSYEKL. The CDR3 is 14 residues long. Concerning this clonotype: Its antigen is as yet unknown. The junction departs from germline at one end; a sequencing error may be responsible.

Next came a second PCR, run for roughly 6 to 11 cycles, which used a sample-barcoded 5' primer along with a J-beta primer mix. Researchers report that a template-switch adaptor with 12 random nucleotides tagged each cDNA molecule. TCRdb re-called the 5' RACE reads through MiXCR, storing one row per CDR3 protein. The repertoire holds about 1.7 million distinct CDR3 sequences, with under 30% as singletons. This receptor was taken from a woman aged 25 to 39 in good health. Sequenced material: blood. The chain has TRBV4-1 and TRBJ2-7; D remains unclear. Here the CDR3 reads CTSSQETRVYEQYF. DNA of the CDR3: TGCACCAGCAGCCAAGAGACAAGGGTCTACGAGCAGTACTTC.